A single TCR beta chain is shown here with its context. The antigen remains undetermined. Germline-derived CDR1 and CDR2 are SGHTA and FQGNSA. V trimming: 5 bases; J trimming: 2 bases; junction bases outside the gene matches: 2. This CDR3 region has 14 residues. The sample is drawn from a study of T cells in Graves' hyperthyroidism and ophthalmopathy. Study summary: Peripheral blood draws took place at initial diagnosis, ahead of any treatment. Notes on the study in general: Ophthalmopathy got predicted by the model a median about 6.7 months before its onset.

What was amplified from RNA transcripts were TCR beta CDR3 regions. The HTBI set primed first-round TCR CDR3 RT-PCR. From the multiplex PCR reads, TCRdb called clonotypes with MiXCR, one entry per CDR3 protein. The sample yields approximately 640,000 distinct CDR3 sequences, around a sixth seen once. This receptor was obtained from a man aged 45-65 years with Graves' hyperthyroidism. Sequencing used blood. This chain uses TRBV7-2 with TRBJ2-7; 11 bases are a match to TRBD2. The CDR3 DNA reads TGTGCCAGCAGCACTAGCGGGAGACCCTACGAGCAGTACTTC. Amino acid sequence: CASSTSGRPYEQYF.